This entry lists 30 T cell receptor beta chains sequenced from one sample in a study of resident and recirculating memory T cells in vitiligo. Here immunoSEQ multiplex PCR was the method, and the copy in TCRdb shows in-frame clones only, minus some. The sample has about 42,000 clones; over 90% are singletons. The sequenced material came from blood. Receptors originate from a male donor with vitiligo.

This chain joins TRBV9 and TRBJ1-2, with no clear D. The CDR3 has 14 residues. From germline, CDR1 is SGDLS and CDR2 YYNGEE. V dropped 0 bases and J dropped 1 base, with 7 bases sitting between them. The CDR3 DNA sequence: TGTGCCAGCAGCGTAGGTCCAGTTAACTATGGCTACACCTTC. It encodes CASSVGPVNYGYTF.

The DNA for the CDR3 is TGTGCCAGCAGCAAAGAGGTCAAGGGGGCGCAGTATGGCTACACCTTC. Translation: CASSKEVKGAQYGYTF. The chain combines TRBV21-1 with TRBJ1-2; the D call TRBD1 from the table was never checked on the DNA. TRBV21-1 is classified as a pseudogene. The CDR3 length is 16 residues.

V is TRBV7-8 and J is TRBJ1-1; no reliable D call. V lost 4 bases, J lost 4 bases, and 16 bases lay in between. Looked up from germline, CDR1 is SGHVS and CDR2 is FQNEAQ. This CDR3 has 15 residues. In nucleotides, the CDR3 is TGTGCCAGCAGCTCCCCCCGGTTGGGAGGCACTGAAGCTTTCTTT. Translated, it gives CASSSPRLGGTEAFF.

The chain combines TRBV7-8 with TRBJ2-3, with 10 bases lining up with TRBD1. Germline V gene data show CDR1 as SGHVS and CDR2 as FQNEAQ. V lost 1 base and J lost 5; bases outside the gene matches: 6. This CDR3 comprises 16 residues. The CDR3 DNA follows: TGTGCCAGCAGCTTAGACGGGACAGGGGCCGGAGATACGCAGTATTTT. As protein: CASSLDGTGAGDTQYF.

The chain links TRBV29-1 to TRBJ2-1; TRBD2 might be the D (5 bases). Germline V CDR1 and CDR2: SQVTM, ANQGSEA. The CDR3 sequence is 14 residues long. Trimming pared 4 bases from V and 2 bases from J, leaving 12 bases between. CDR3: CSVGSKRTYNEQFF. The DNA of the CDR3 is TGCAGCGTTGGTTCCAAGCGGACCTACAATGAGCAGTTCTTC.

This chain connects TRBV9 to TRBJ2-2, with 10 bases lining up with TRBD2. The CDR3 runs 14 residues. With V trimmed by 7 bases and J by 7 bases, 7 bases remained unmatched. In germline, CDR1 is SGDLS, CDR2 YYNGEE. The chain's CDR3 is CASGASGGNGELFF. The CDR3 bases are TGTGCCAGCGGGGCTAGCGGGGGTAACGGGGAGCTGTTTTTT. The entire variable domain, with the rest obtained from reference TRBV9 and TRBJ2-2, is as follows: DSGVTQTPKHLITATGQRVTLRCSPRSGDLSVYWYQQSLDQGLQFLIQYYNGEERAKGNILERFSAQQFPDLHSELNLSSLELGDSALYFCASGASGGNGELFFGEGSRLTVL.

The genes are TRBV11-2 and TRBJ2-3, with D perhaps TRBD1 (6 bases). V was trimmed by 2 bases and J by 6 bases, leaving 15 bases between them. CDR1 is SGHAT and CDR2 is FQNNGV in the germline V gene. The CDR3 runs to 15 residues. The CDR3, as DNA: TGTGCCAGCAGCTTAATATGGACAGCCAGGGATACGCAGTATTTT. It encodes CASSLIWTARDTQYF.

The genes are TRBV5-1 and TRBJ1-6, with D tentatively TRBD1 (5 bases). The germline gives CDR1 SGHRS, CDR2 YFSETQ. The V end was cut by 7 bases, the J end by 7 bases, with 12 bases between. The CDR3 sequence is 13 residues long. The CDR3 DNA is TGCGCCAGCCGGGACTGGGACAATTCACCCCTCCACTTT. Its protein product is CASRDWDNSPLHF.

The chain is built from TRBV5-6 and TRBJ1-6; no clear D. V lost 0 bases and J 2 bases, leaving 9 bases between the germline ends. Per germline, CDR1 SGHDT and CDR2 YYEEEE. CDR3 length: 16 residues. The CDR3 sequence: CASSLGVAPYNSPLHF. CDR3 nucleotide sequence: TGTGCCAGCAGCTTGGGTGTAGCCCCCTATAATTCACCCCTCCACTTT. The variable domain in full, with the rest retrieved from reference TRBV5-6 and TRBJ1-6, is DAGVTQSPTHLIKTRGQQVTLRCSPKSGHDTVSWYQQALGQGPQFIFQYYEEEERQRGNFPDRFSGHQFPNYSSELNVNALLLGDSALYLCASSLGVAPYNSPLHFGNGTRLTVT.

The rearrangement links TRBV6-5 to TRBJ2-1; possibly TRBD2 for D (6 bases). The V gene's germline CDR1 is MNHEY and CDR2 SVGAGI. The CDR3 contains 15 residues. Trimming removed 6 bases at V and 4 bases at J, with 16 bases between. The DNA of the CDR3 is TGTGCCAGCAGCGGGTACGGCGGGGCTTACAATGAGCAGTTCTTC. Protein product: CASSGYGGAYNEQFF.

The CDR3: CASRPSPGENGEAFF. The DNA for the CDR3 is TGCGCCAGCAGACCCTCCCCAGGGGAAAACGGTGAAGCTTTCTTT. V is TRBV4-1 and J is TRBJ1-1; TRBD1 might be the D (6 bases). Germline CDR1 MGHRA, CDR2 YSYEKL. V was pared by 6 bases and J by 7 bases, with 21 bases between. CDR3 size: 15 residues.

This clone was counted only a few times. The chain combines TRBV4-1 with TRBJ1-1; D not resolved. Per germline, CDR1 MGHRA and CDR2 YSYEKL. Trimming left V 0 bases short and J 1 base short, with 9 bases between. This CDR3 has 15 residues. CDR3 nucleotide sequence: TGCGCCAGCAGCCAAGACCCCTACTCGAACACTGAAGCTTTCTTT. Encoded protein: CASSQDPYSNTEAFF.

The V call is TRBV19, the J call TRBJ2-7; D is possibly TRBD1 (5 bases). The CDR3 length is 13 residues. Trimming stripped 5 bases from V and 4 bases from J, with 12 bases between. Germline CDR1 LNHDA, CDR2 SQIVND (reference sequence). The CDR3 protein is CASSPGWIYEQYF. The CDR3 coding sequence is TGTGCCAGTAGTCCAGGGTGGATTTACGAGCAGTACTTC.

V usage is TRBV6-1 and J usage is TRBJ1-1, with D possibly TRBD1 on 6 matching bases. The CDR3 spans 16 residues. Germline loops: CDR1 MNHNS, CDR2 SASEGT. Trimming took 4 bases from V and 5 from J, leaving 20 bases between them. The CDR3 coding sequence is TGTGCCAGCAGTGGCCCCGGACAGAGGAAGAGAACTGAAGCTTTCTTT. It specifies CASSGPGQRKRTEAFF.

The chain couples TRBV30 to TRBJ2-7; 7 positions agree with TRBD1. Germline V gives CDR1 GTSNPN, CDR2 SVGIG (reference sequence). This CDR3 spans 12 amino acids. Unmatched junction bases numbered 6, after V lost 7 bases and J lost 3 bases. The CDR3 nucleotides read TGTGCCTCCGGACAGGATTTCTACGAGCAGTACTTC. Its protein product is CASGQDFYEQYF.

The V gene is TRBV5-4, the J gene TRBJ2-7, with a weak D call TRBD2 (6 bases). Trimming pared 2 bases from V and 5 bases from J, leaving 14 bases between. The germline V gene encodes CDR1 SGHNT and CDR2 YYREEE (reference sequence). The CDR3 contains 14 residues. CDR3 protein: CASSFTSLSDEQYF. The DNA of the CDR3 is TGTGCCAGCAGCTTTACTAGCCTTTCCGACGAGCAGTACTTC. Complete variable domain (other parts from reference TRBV5-4 and TRBJ2-7): ETGVTQSPTHLIKTRGQQVTLRCSSQSGHNTVSWYQQALGQGPQFIFQYYREEENGRGNFPPRFSGLQFPNYSSELNVNALELDDSALYLCASSFTSLSDEQYFGPGTRLTVT.

In the case of this clone: The sample contains more than one DNA sequence encoding this CDR3. The rearrangement links TRBV4-3 to TRBJ2-3, with 12 bases matching TRBD2. Germline CDR1 is LGHNA and CDR2 is YSLEER. The V gene end was trimmed by 0 bases and the J gene end by 3 bases; junction bases not matched to a gene: 1. The CDR3 has 16 residues. The CDR3 nucleotides read TGCGCCAGCAGCCAAGATCTAGCGGGGGGGACAGATACGCAGTATTTT. Translating it yields CASSQDLAGGTDTQYF.

The chain joins TRBV2 to TRBJ1-1; TRBD1 is a possible D gene (6 bases). The germline CDR1 and CDR2 sequences are SNHLY and FYNNEI. V was clipped by 6 bases and J by 5 bases, with 22 bases between them. The CDR3 has 16 amino acids. This CDR3 reads CASRKQGDIDWTEAFF. CDR3 sequence (DNA): TGTGCCAGCAGGAAACAGGGTGATATTGATTGGACTGAAGCTTTCTTT.

The CDR3 bases are TGTGCCAGCAGCTTGAGAACAGAGCAGTTCTTC. Its translation is CASSLRTEQFF. The chain combines TRBV5-8 with TRBJ2-1; D uncertain. CDR1 is SGHTS and CDR2 is YDEGEE in the germline V gene. CDR3 length: 11 amino acids. Between the trimmed V and J ends, which lost 1 base and 10 bases, there was a span of 6 bases.

The chain joins TRBV30 to TRBJ2-4; TRBD2 matches 7 bases. J was trimmed by 0 bases and V by 1 base; bases with no gene match: 9. Germline assignment: CDR1 GTSNPN and CDR2 SVGIG (reference sequence). CDR3 length equals 17 residues. For the CDR3, the DNA is TGTGCCTGGAGTGCTTGGGGGGAGGGTGGAGCCAAAAACATTCAGTACTTC. Amino acids: CAWSAWGEGGAKNIQYF.

This rearrangement joins TRBV7-2 to TRBJ2-3; possible D gene TRBD2, 6 bases. V lost 2 bases, J lost 5 bases, and 14 bases lay in between. CDR1 is SGHTA and CDR2 is FQGNSA in the germline V gene. The CDR3 loop spans 15 amino acids. CDR3 sequence: CASSLQGSGLDTQYF. CDR3 bases: TGTGCCAGCAGCTTACAAGGGTCGGGACTAGATACGCAGTATTTT.

This clone was picked up a small number of times. The chain joins TRBV10-2 to TRBJ2-7; D not resolved. The CDR3 covers 12 residues. Between the trimmed V and J ends, which lost 2 bases and 4 bases, there was a span of 6 bases. CDR1 WSHSY and CDR2 SAAADI come from the germline V gene. The DNA for the CDR3 is TGCGCCAGCAGTGAGCCTCAGTACGAGCAGTACTTC. Its protein product is CASSEPQYEQYF.

The J gene is TRBJ1-5, the V gene TRBV6-1, with D perhaps matching TRBD1 (5 bases). CDR3 length equals 15 residues. Germline V gene sequence: CDR1 MNHNS, CDR2 SASEGT. Trimming took off 4 bases at V and 7 bases at J, with 17 bases between the two ends. This chain's CDR3 is CASSGRDGAYQPQHF. As DNA, the CDR3 is TGTGCCAGCAGTGGGAGGGACGGGGCCTACCAGCCCCAGCATTTT.

V usage is TRBV27 and J usage is TRBJ2-7, with 9 bases matching TRBD2. Germline CDR1 is MNHEY and CDR2 is SMNVEV (reference sequence). This CDR3 region has 15 residues. V shed 2 bases and J 2 bases; nucleotides not matched to a gene: 4. CDR3 sequence (DNA): TGTGCCAGCAGTTTAGTAGCGGGGGCAACCTACGAGCAGTACTTC. It yields the protein CASSLVAGATYEQYF.

The rearrangement uses TRBV29-1 and TRBJ1-1; D is perhaps TRBD1 (5 bases). Trimming removed 7 bases from V and 4 bases from J, with 13 bases in between. The germline CDR1 and CDR2 sequences are SQVTM and ANQGSEA. The CDR3 extends over 12 amino acids. DNA of the CDR3: TGCAGCGGCCGGGACGGGGGCACTGAAGCTTTCTTT. Translation gives CSGRDGGTEAFF.

The chain has TRBV20-1 and TRBJ2-1; D is unresolved. Germline V gives CDR1 DFQATT, CDR2 SNEGSKA (reference sequence). This CDR3 region has 10 residues. Trimming cost V 6 bases and J 7 bases, with 7 bases left between them. CDR3 protein: CSAHRNEQFF. CDR3 nucleotide sequence: TGCAGTGCCCACCGGAATGAGCAGTTCTTC.

The rearrangement links TRBV7-2 to TRBJ2-3, with 9 bases lining up with TRBD2. The germline V gene encodes CDR1 SGHTA and CDR2 FQGNSA. The CDR3 covers 17 residues. V lost 5 bases and J lost 2; bases outside the gene matches: 11. In DNA, the CDR3 is TGTGCCAGCAGCGGGCCCCCAGCGGGGGGACCCACAGATACGCAGTATTTT. Its translation: CASSGPPAGGPTDTQYF.

CDR3 protein: CASSLGQDYEQYF. The CDR3 DNA is TGTGCCAGCAGTCTGGGACAGGACTACGAGCAGTACTTC. The rearrangement uses TRBV6-6 and TRBJ2-7; 8 positions match TRBD1. Germline loops: CDR1 MNHNY, CDR2 SVGAGI (reference sequence). The CDR3 is made up of 13 amino acids. The J segment lost 3 bases and the V segment lost 5 bases, leaving 3 bases of the junction unmatched.

Here the CDR3 reads CAFRSGTSDYNEQFF. The CDR3, as DNA: TGTGCCTTTCGGTCGGGGACTAGCGACTACAATGAGCAGTTCTTC. The genes are TRBV5-4 and TRBJ2-1; 10 nucleotides line up with TRBD2. V shed 10 bases and J 3 bases; nucleotides not matched to a gene: 10. Germline V lookup: CDR1 SGHNT, CDR2 YYREEE (reference sequence). The length of the CDR3 is 15 residues.

V gene TRBV5-6 combines with J gene TRBJ1-4; the match to TRBD1 covers 8 bases. The CDR3 length is 14 residues. Germline assignment: CDR1 SGHDT and CDR2 YYEEEE. Losses at the gene ends were 1 base for V and 7 bases for J; bases not matched to a gene: 3. CDR3 in amino acids: CASSLQGAIEKLFF. The DNA of the CDR3 is TGTGCCAGCAGCTTGCAGGGGGCGATTGAAAAACTGTTTTTT. The whole variable domain, remainder taken from reference TRBV5-6 and TRBJ1-4, is DAGVTQSPTHLIKTRGQQVTLRCSPKSGHDTVSWYQQALGQGPQFIFQYYEEEERQRGNFPDRFSGHQFPNYSSELNVNALLLGDSALYLCASSLQGAIEKLFFGSGTQLSVL.